What follows describes a single T cell receptor beta chain. The antigen it binds to is not known. No base quality values were provided; no much bigger clone lies one nucleotide off. The source of the sample is a study of cytomegalovirus exposure and HLA in healthy donors (dated by TCRdb to the late 2010s). With regard to the full study: According to an earlier analysis of 587 of the donors, about 180 million T cells yielded 90 million to 140 million unique TCR beta sequences and approximately 300 Gb of sequence data. Of the 398 genotyped donors, approximately 82% fell in the genetic ancestry cluster associated with self-reported Caucasian donors. The study combined high-throughput TCR immunosequencing, statistical association of individual TCRs with disease status, and machine learning to predict cytomegalovirus infection status. To decide whether each TCR beta V gene segment behaved as functional or pseudogenic, an earlier analysis of fewer than 750 of the donors relied on high-throughput TCR beta sequencing. Donor age, sex, ethnicity and CMV serostatus were collected together with the repertoire data. A later genetic analysis took genome-wide SNP genotypes for about three fifths of the 666 donors and used that subset as a discovery cohort. All discovery cohort repertoires had been generated using a single sequencing platform. The T cell repertoires of under 750 subjects were profiled by immunosequencing and related to cytomegalovirus serostatus. HLA typing covered class I and class II loci at four-digit resolution. Rather than using new phenotypic data, the later analysis identified candidate immune exposures from TCR beta sequences and from how often those sequences occurred across donors. Typing coverage varied by locus: roughly 620-640 donors for A, B, C, DRB1 and DQB1; roughly 520 for DQA1; 606 for DPA1; approximately 450 for DPB1. In addition to the first cohort of 650 to 750 subjects, a separate validation cohort of about 120 different subjects was used. An early release that covered fewer than 750 HLA-typed donors contained approximately 300 gigabases of sequencing data and around 80 million unique TCR sequences. The study was designed to test whether signatures of past pathogen exposure could be identified by cataloging public T cell receptors. A later analysis re-analyzed previously published TCR beta repertoires from 666 donors and added high-resolution HLA genotyping to study TCR occurrence patterns. Roughly 5 DR-DQ haplotypes were treated as single units for association and clustering because of strong linkage in the cohort. Among some 400 genotyped donors of the cohort, an average of around 220,000 unique TCR beta nucleotide sequences was sequenced per donor, of which about 18% were non-productive.

Broad study findings and their caveats: Correlated functional status among segregating V segments might be attributable to linkage disequilibrium, but an unknown experimental factor could not be ruled out. Only TCR beta chains were sequenced in this cohort, and the absence of alpha or paired-chain data limited detectable features. Assigning TCR associations to individual alleles was difficult when HLA alleles, especially DR and DQ, strongly co-occurred. Across donors, most TCR sequences were observed very rarely, whereas some public TCRs were present in many individuals. In a later analysis, TCR association rates were found to vary across HLA loci, with the most associated TCRs seen for DRB1 alleles and the fewest for HLA-C alleles. In a later genetic analysis, fewer N-insertions in productive TCRs were reported among donors in an Asian-associated ancestry cluster than the approximately 710-donor mean. At a false discovery rate of 0.05, a later analysis linked 16,951 TCR beta sequences to specific HLA alleles. A total of 164 TCR beta chains were listed by the study as associated with cytomegalovirus. For the cohort, immune exposure information was limited to CMV serostatus. In vitro tests confirmed that a few of the cytomegalovirus-associated TCR beta chains recognize cytomegalovirus antigens. The 87-base-pair reads could not distinguish some IMGT-functional V segments, including TRBV6-2 and TRBV6-3, so those segments were excluded. A further reported finding was that TCR beta sequences accurately predicted the HLA-A and HLA-B alleles for most subjects in the first cohort. Cytomegalovirus status was reported to be diagnosed by the classifier with high specificity and sensitivity in both the original and validation cohorts. According to the authors, the approach could potentially be generalized to other disease states and immunological phenotypes. In a later analysis, HLA-associated TCR beta chains were found to be more clonally expanded and to have lower generation probabilities than equally common non-associated chains. In an earlier analysis of about 600 of the donors, most TCR beta V segments appeared in productive rearrangements about 90% or about 30% of the time, broadly matching IMGT annotations. The earlier analysis of almost 600 of the donors excluded roughly 17 rarely observed V segments, including chromosome 9 orphons, because counts were too low. Most CMV-associated TCR beta chains appeared to be HLA-restricted in a later analysis, and the HLA associations seemed to be driven largely by CMV exposure. Because HLA typing was unavailable for some donors at each locus, only the typed subset was used in association tests. A cluster of highly shared sequence variants was judged likely to be a technical artifact of the sequencing pipeline. In a later analysis, several top co-occurrence clusters were reported to appear linked to parvovirus B19, influenza, CMV and Epstein-Barr virus. The presence/absence analyses assumed that sequencing depth was roughly uniform across donors, and that assumption may not be true. V-gene and J-gene trimming of TCR beta chains was associated with a missense DCLRE1C variant in a later genetic analysis, and the association was replicated in an independent cohort.

Trimming takes 3 bases from V and 7 bases from J, and the germline ends sit 16 bases apart. CDR1 and CDR2, per the germline V gene, are MDHEN and SYDVKM. Including cysteine and phenylalanine, the CDR3 has 15 amino acids. Only the CDR3 region is kept as DNA, spanning 45 bases read in frame from base 1. The method behind the library was the immunoSEQ multiplex PCR assay. A mixture of 60 forward primers for TCR Vbeta segments and 13 reverse primers for TCR Jbeta segments was used in the multiplex PCR. The CDR3 region of rearranged TCR beta genes was amplified from genomic DNA with a multiplex PCR assay. The Illumina HiSeq System was used to sequence the amplified TCR beta libraries as 87-base-pair reads. The published analysis was carried out like this. A later analysis tallied around 80 million unique TCR beta chains across the 666 repertoires, and about 12 million of those chains were shared by two or more donors. Raw reads were error-corrected and collapsed into unique sequences with a nearest-neighbor algorithm that merged closely related sequences to remove PCR and sequencing errors. V, D and J gene segments were assigned by aligning CDR3 sequences to IMGT reference sequences. Each retained sequence needed at least a six-nucleotide match to both a V gene segment and a J gene segment. Rearrangements were classified as productive when the CDR3 lacked stop codons and remained in frame with V and J, and all other rearrangements were classified as non-productive. Following IMGT convention, CDR3 was defined as the stretch from the second conserved V-encoded cysteine up to the conserved J-encoded phenylalanine. The earlier analysis of fewer than 750 of the donors excluded sequences that lacked an unambiguous match to a single V gene segment. An earlier analysis of a few hundred of the donors called V segments functional above 56.7% productive rearrangements and segregating when the between-donor standard deviation exceeded 5%. A statistical classification framework was built for diagnosing cytomegalovirus status from the catalog of TCR beta chain sequences. V and J gene assignment, in a later analysis, came from comparing TCR nucleotide sequences with IMGT/GENE-DB human TR gene sequences. In a later analysis, CDR3 sequences and most-parsimonious VDJ recombination scenarios were assigned using the TCRdist pipeline. A later analysis defined each TCR beta chain by its CDR3 amino acid sequence plus V-gene family, and excluded reads lacking a unique V-gene family. As a way to deal with suspected cross-contamination and a sequencing artifact, a later analysis dropped 640 or so nucleotide sequences that were highly shared and had low generation probability. A later analysis calculated a clonal expansion index for each public chain from normalized within-repertoire ranks of inferred template counts. In a later analysis, generation probabilities were computed with a VDJ recombination model fitted to out-of-frame rearrangements, and the resulting probabilities were checked against IGoR. A later analysis scored TCR-TCR, TCR-HLA and TCR-CMV co-occurrence with hypergeometric tests, applying a repertoire-size bias correction to TCR pairs. A later analysis estimated false discovery rates by permuting HLA or CMV assignments 20 times. In a later analysis, co-occurring TCRs were grouped using DBSCAN, and TCRdist sequence similarity was added for clustering within HLA-allele-positive subsets. Repertoires with fewer than 30,000 or more than 120,000 public chains, plus five repertoires with anomalous nucleotide sharing, were excluded from co-occurrence clustering. TCRdb took over this immuneACCESS table, retaining in-frame rearrangements with V and J assigned. Such tables are incomplete; in checked studies, under half of the missing clones stem from an unresolved V gene, and the remainder is unexplained. The DNA was the basis for D and trimming; V, J and clone size are from that table. This sample holds some 170,000 clones; 80% were observed only once. In total, the top ten clones hold roughly 4.4% of the sample.

The cohort comprised some 700 healthy bone marrow donors. Cohort members were all nominally healthy when sampled, although unrecorded immune exposures were likely present. The donor was CMV seronegative and was included in the group of about 350 seronegative cohort members. Every donor gave a peripheral blood sample, and the peripheral blood mononuclear cells from that sample were used for TCR beta sequencing. Genomic DNA was extracted from the blood cell samples with the Qiagen DNeasy Blood Extraction Kit. The sequence joins TRBV28 to TRBJ1-5; the D gene cannot be named for sure. Sequenced material: PBMCs. The TCR was taken from a man between 25 and 39 years old in good health and CMV-seronegative. In nucleotide form, the sequence is TGTGCCAGCAGTTTGGAGGGCCTTGGCATCCAGCCCCAGCATTTT. This codes for CASSLEGLGIQPQHF.